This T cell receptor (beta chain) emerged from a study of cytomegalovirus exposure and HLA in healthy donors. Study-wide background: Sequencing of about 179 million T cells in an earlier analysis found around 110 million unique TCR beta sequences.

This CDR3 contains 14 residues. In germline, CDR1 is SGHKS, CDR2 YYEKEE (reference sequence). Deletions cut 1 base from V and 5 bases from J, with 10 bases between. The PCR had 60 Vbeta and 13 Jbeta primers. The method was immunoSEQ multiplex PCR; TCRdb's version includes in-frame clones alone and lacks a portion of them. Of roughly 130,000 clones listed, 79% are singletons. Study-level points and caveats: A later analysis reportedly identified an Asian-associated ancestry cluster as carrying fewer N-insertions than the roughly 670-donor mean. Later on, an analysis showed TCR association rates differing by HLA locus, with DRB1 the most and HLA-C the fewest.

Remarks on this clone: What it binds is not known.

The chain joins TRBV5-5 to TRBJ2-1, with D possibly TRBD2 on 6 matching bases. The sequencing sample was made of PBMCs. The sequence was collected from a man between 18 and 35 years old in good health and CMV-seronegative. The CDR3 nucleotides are TGTGCCAGCAGCTTGAGTAGCGGAAACAATGAGCAGTTCTTC. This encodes CASSLSSGNNEQFF.